This TCR beta chain was sequenced in a study of T cells in Graves' hyperthyroidism and ophthalmopathy. The V gene's germline CDR1 is SNHLY and CDR2 FYNNEI. V shed 4 bases and J shed 9 bases, with 19 bases lying between them. The CDR3 is 16 residues long. Diagnosis of hyperthyroidism was new in patients aged 18 to 65, and its duration was under 2 months. Used for diagnoses were clinical symptoms, serum thyroxine and TRAb, thyroid ultrasound and orbital computed tomography. In this sample, this clonotype turned up a few times. It was RNA transcripts that yielded the amplified TCR beta CDR3 regions. During a first-round RT-PCR of the TCR CDR3, the HTBI primer set was used. A single record per CDR3 protein comes from TCRdb applying MiXCR to the multiplex PCR reads. This sample has fewer than 550,000 distinct CDR3 sequences; 15% to 19% occur once, and the top ten carry 7.5% to 9%.

This chain connects TRBV2 to TRBJ1-6; tentative D call: TRBD1 (5 bases). Specimen: blood. The clonotype originates from a woman in her late teens or twenties with Graves' hyperthyroidism. Here the CDR3 DNA reads TGTGCCAGCAGTGGCCCCTGGCAGGGAAGGAGTTCACCCCTCCACTTT. Its protein is CASSGPWQGRSSPLHF. Full variable domain (remainder filled in from reference TRBV2 and TRBJ1-6): EPEVTQTPSHQVTQMGQEVILRCVPISNHLYFYWYRQILGQKVEFLVSFYNNEISEKSEIFDDQFSVERPDGSNFTLKIRSTKLEDSAMYFCASSGPWQGRSSPLHFGNGTRLTVT.